What follows are 28 T cell receptor beta chains derived from one specimen sequenced in a study of blood T cell repertoires in COVID-19 (TCRdb year 2020). Libraries were built with the immunoSEQ multiplex PCR assay. TCRdb stores this immuneACCESS table with in-frame sequences only. Part of the clones is absent; in the studies checked, under half of the shortfall reflects unresolved V genes, and no reason is known for the rest. The table for this sample lists roughly 24,000 clones; 85% to 90% of them were counted only once. In total, the top ten clones hold approximately 18% of the sample. Sequencing was carried out using peripheral blood. The receptors derive from a woman of 80 years or more with acute or convalescent COVID-19.

The table lists this clone with a few counts. This rearrangement joins TRBV7-2 to TRBJ1-2; 9 nucleotides align to TRBD1. Germline V lookup: CDR1 SGHTA, CDR2 FQGNSA. The CDR3 has 13 residues. After removal of 3 bases from V and 5 bases from J, the junction contained 1 base not matched to a gene. CDR3 coding DNA: TGTGCCAGCAGCTTGGACAGGGGATATGGCTACACCTTC. It is translated as CASSLDRGYGYTF.

The CDR3 DNA sequence: TGTGCCAGCAGTTTATCCGGGGACAATGAGCAGTTCTTC. This sequence encodes CASSLSGDNEQFF. The chain has TRBV27 and TRBJ2-1; D perhaps matches TRBD2 (5 bases). V was shortened by 0 bases and J by 5 bases, with 5 bases between the two germline ends. This CDR3 is built from 13 residues. The V gene's germline CDR1 is MNHEY and CDR2 SMNVEV (reference sequence).

CDR3 residues: CASSHGQGGQPQHF. The CDR3 nucleotides read TGTGCCAGCAGCCACGGACAGGGTGGTCAGCCCCAGCATTTT. The chain couples TRBV5-8 to TRBJ1-5; 8 bases agree with TRBD1. V dropped 4 bases and J dropped 6; count of bases not matched to a gene: 6. CDR1 is SGHTS, CDR2 YDEGEE, per germline. This CDR3 comprises 14 residues.

The chain is built from TRBV12-3 or TRBV12-4 and TRBJ2-7, with TRBD2 matching 8 bases. The CDR3 extends over 12 amino acids. The trim removed 6 bases at V and 6 bases at J, leaving 4 bases unmatched. The DNA for the CDR3 is TGTGCCAGCAGGTTACGGGAGGGCGAGCAGTACTTC. As protein: CASRLREGEQYF.

This clone was observed a handful of times. V usage is TRBV6-2 or TRBV6-3 and J usage is TRBJ2-3; TRBD1 matches 12 bases. The germline gives CDR1 MNHEY, CDR2 SVGEGT. J lost 2 bases, V lost 4 bases, and 1 base had no gene match. CDR3 length: 15 amino acids. The CDR3 coding sequence is TGTGCCAGCAGTTCGGGACAGGGGGCCACAGATACGCAGTATTTT. This gives the protein CASSSGQGATDTQYF.

The chain links TRBV14 to TRBJ2-1; D may be TRBD1 (6 bases). The CDR3 has 15 residues. Trimming pared 6 bases from V and 0 bases from J, leaving 12 bases between. Germline loops: CDR1 SGHDN, CDR2 FVKESK. CDR3 sequence reads: CASSPTGNSYNEQFF. DNA of the CDR3: TGTGCCAGCAGTCCTACAGGGAACTCCTACAATGAGCAGTTCTTC.

The sample holds a few counts of this clone. This chain links TRBV11-2 with TRBJ1-1; maybe TRBD1 (6 bases). The germline V gene encodes CDR1 SGHAT and CDR2 FQNNGV. The V end was cut by 5 bases, the J end by 0 bases, with 13 bases between. The CDR3 runs 15 residues. The CDR3 DNA reads TGTGCCAGCAGCACACAGGGTTTGATGAACACTGAAGCTTTCTTT. It codes for CASSTQGLMNTEAFF.

The V gene is TRBV5-6, the J gene TRBJ2-2; 9 nucleotides line up with TRBD2. V was clipped by 0 bases and J by 4 bases; unmatched bases: 4. The CDR3 has 16 amino acids. Germline CDR1 and CDR2: SGHDT and YYEEEE. Written as DNA, the CDR3 is TGTGCCAGCAGCTTGGAAGTAGCGGGGGTCACCGGGGAGCTGTTTTTT. Encoded protein: CASSLEVAGVTGELFF.

This clone has more than one count but fewer than ten. The V gene is TRBV7-8, the J gene TRBJ2-5; the match to TRBD2 covers 8 bases. Germline V gene data show CDR1 as SGHVS and CDR2 as FQNEAQ. With V trimmed by 1 base and J by 4 bases, 17 bases remained unmatched. The CDR3 runs to 19 residues. CDR3 nucleotide sequence: TGTGCCAGCAGCTTAGTCGGCGTTAGCGGGGCCATACGAACAGAGACCCAGTACTTC. It encodes CASSLVGVSGAIRTETQYF.

This clone was counted between two and nine times. V and J are TRBV6-2 or TRBV6-3 and TRBJ1-6; possible D gene TRBD1, 6 bases. The CDR3 is 14 residues long. Between the trimmed V and J ends, which lost 2 bases and 10 bases, there was a span of 12 bases. Germline CDR1 MNHEY, CDR2 SVGEGT. The CDR3 loop is CASSYQQGPSPLHF. The CDR3 DNA is TGTGCCAGCAGTTACCAACAGGGACCCTCACCCCTCCACTTT.

The chain is built from TRBV19 and TRBJ2-7, with TRBD2 matching over 11 bases. The V gene end was trimmed by 5 bases and the J gene end by 1 base; junction bases not matched to a gene: 7. The CDR3 length is 16 residues. Germline values: CDR1 LNHDA, CDR2 SQIVND (reference sequence). The CDR3 region is CASSLAGTSGSYEQYF. For the CDR3, the DNA is TGTGCCAGTAGTCTAGCCGGGACTAGCGGTTCCTACGAGCAGTACTTC.

The chain joins TRBV18 to TRBJ1-1; tentatively, D is TRBD1 (6 bases). Germline V gives CDR1 KGHSH, CDR2 LQKENI. Trimming took off 3 bases at V and 6 bases at J, with 11 bases between the two ends. The CDR3 loop spans 13 amino acids. Here the CDR3 DNA reads TGTGCCAGCTCACCTCAAAAGGGGGCTGAAGCTTTCTTT. Protein product: CASSPQKGAEAFF.

Only one count was recorded for this clone. The chain carries TRBV23-1 and TRBJ2-7; TRBD1 is a possible D gene (6 bases). TRBV23-1 is an ORF for which the function is uncertain. This CDR3 is 15 amino acids long. The germline V and J ends were trimmed by 4 bases and 0 bases, with 13 bases remaining between them. The CDR3 loop reads CASSLDSGSSYEQYF. The CDR3 DNA follows: TGCGCCAGCAGTCTGGACAGCGGAAGCTCCTACGAGCAGTACTTC.

This sequence joins TRBV7-9 and TRBJ2-7, with a possible D match to TRBD1 (5 bases). The germline gives CDR1 SEHNR, CDR2 FQNEAQ (reference sequence). Trimming pared 7 bases from V and 5 bases from J, leaving 15 bases between. The CDR3 is 13 residues long. For the CDR3, the DNA is TGTGCCAGCACCCTAGTGCTAGGGGACGAGCAGTACTTC. It specifies CASTLVLGDEQYF.

This chain joins TRBV30 and TRBJ2-7, with 8 bases lining up with TRBD1. This CDR3 has 15 amino acids. Trimming removed 0 bases from V and 5 bases from J; junction bases left unmatched: 9. Germline CDR1 and CDR2: GTSNPN and SVGIG (reference sequence). As DNA, the CDR3 is TGTGCCTGGAGTGTAGGAGGACAGGGCTTCCACGAGCAGTACTTC. As protein: CAWSVGGQGFHEQYF. Variable domain in full (rest from reference TRBV30 and TRBJ2-7): SQTIHQWPATLVQPVGSPLSLECTVEGTSNPNLYWYRQAAGRGLQLLFYSVGIGQISSEVPQNLSASRPQDRQFILSSKKLLLSDSGFYLCAWSVGGQGFHEQYFGPGTRLTVT.

The J gene is TRBJ1-1, the V gene TRBV30; D not certain. The CDR3 loop spans 13 amino acids. The germline CDR1 and CDR2 sequences are GTSNPN and SVGIG (reference sequence). V lost 0 bases to trimming and J lost 1 base, with 6 bases between them. The CDR3 protein is CAWSVNSNTEAFF. CDR3 nucleotides: TGTGCCTGGAGTGTTAATTCGAACACTGAAGCTTTCTTT.

The gene calls are TRBV30 and TRBJ2-3; 10 bases match TRBD2. The CDR3 consists of 13 residues. Germline V gene sequence: CDR1 GTSNPN, CDR2 SVGIG (reference sequence). The trim removed 5 bases at V and 6 bases at J, leaving 5 bases unmatched. The CDR3 DNA is TGTGCCTGGGCTAGCGGGAGAGGGGATACGCAGTATTTT. Translated, it gives CAWASGRGDTQYF.

This clone was seen a single time. The chain recombines TRBV5-4 with TRBJ2-1; TRBD1 might be the D (6 bases). Germline loops: CDR1 SGHNT, CDR2 YYREEE (reference sequence). The CDR3 sequence is 16 residues long. V lost 3 bases to trimming and J lost 1 base, with 14 bases between them. The CDR3, as DNA: TGTGCCAGCAGCTCTTATAGGACAGCTTCCTACAATGAGCAGTTCTTC. Amino acids: CASSSYRTASYNEQFF.

V gene TRBV5-1 combines with J gene TRBJ1-1; D may be TRBD1 (5 bases). Germline values: CDR1 SGHRS, CDR2 YFSETQ. The germline V and J ends were trimmed by 5 bases and 0 bases, with 8 bases remaining between them. CDR3 length: 13 residues. The CDR3 nucleotides are TGCGCCAGCAGGGAGGGGTTGAACACTGAAGCTTTCTTT. This gives the protein CASREGLNTEAFF.

J is TRBJ2-1 and V is TRBV5-1; possible D gene TRBD2, 5 bases. CDR3 length: 11 amino acids. V was cut by 2 bases and J by 9 bases, with 6 bases left in between. CDR1 and CDR2 (germline): SGHRS, YFSETQ. The CDR3 DNA reads TGCGCCAGCAGCTTAGGAGGTGAGCAGTTCTTC. Amino acid sequence: CASSLGGEQFF.

The CDR3 loop reads CASSFGGTGNTEAFF. The CDR3 DNA sequence: TGTGCCAGCAGCTTCGGTGGGACAGGGAACACTGAAGCTTTCTTT. The chain is built from TRBV5-4 and TRBJ1-1, with 8 bases lining up with TRBD1. Germline loops: CDR1 SGHNT, CDR2 YYREEE (reference sequence). This CDR3 comprises 15 residues. V dropped 2 bases and J dropped 1; count of bases not matched to a gene: 4.

Here the CDR3 reads CASRRFGTGGETQYF. In DNA, the CDR3 is TGTGCCAGCCGACGGTTTGGGACAGGGGGAGAGACCCAGTACTTC. The genes are TRBV18 and TRBJ2-5; TRBD1 aligns across 11 bases. Germline V gene lookup returns CDR1 KGHSH and CDR2 LQKENI. Losses at the gene ends were 8 bases for V and 4 bases for J; bases not matched to a gene: 9. This CDR3 has 15 residues.

The chain recombines TRBV18 with TRBJ2-7; TRBD2 is a possible D gene (5 bases). Between the trimmed V and J ends, which lost 4 bases and 0 bases, there was a span of 7 bases. Looked up from germline, CDR1 is KGHSH and CDR2 is LQKENI. The length of the CDR3 is 13 residues. CDR3 amino acids: CASSLEVSYEQYF. In DNA, the CDR3 is TGTGCCAGCTCACTGGAGGTCTCCTACGAGCAGTACTTC.

The chain combines TRBV5-4 with TRBJ2-7; D is possibly TRBD2 (5 bases). Trimming pared 4 bases from V and 1 base from J, leaving 6 bases between. This CDR3 is 12 amino acids long. The germline CDR1 and CDR2 sequences are SGHNT and YYREEE (reference sequence). The DNA of the CDR3 is TGTGCCAGCAGCAGAGGGTCCTACGAGCAGTACTTC. Its protein product is CASSRGSYEQYF.

The sample holds a few counts of this clone. This chain joins TRBV7-8 and TRBJ1-5; possible D gene TRBD1, 5 bases. The V end was cut by 5 bases, the J end by 2 bases, with 16 bases between. The CDR3 has 16 amino acids. Germline V CDR1 and CDR2: SGHVS, FQNEAQ. CDR3 coding DNA: TGTGCCAGCAGCACAAGCCCGGGGGTCGGCAATCAGCCCCAGCATTTT. Translation gives CASSTSPGVGNQPQHF.

V and J are TRBV27 and TRBJ2-1, with 9 bases fitting TRBD2. After removal of 6 bases from V and 6 bases from J, the junction contained 9 bases not matched to a gene. The CDR3 spans 15 residues. From germline, CDR1 is MNHEY and CDR2 SMNVEV (reference sequence). The CDR3 protein is CASRLGLARFNEQFF. The CDR3 nucleotides are TGTGCCAGCAGGCTAGGACTAGCGAGATTCAATGAGCAGTTCTTC.

The V and J genes are TRBV18 and TRBJ1-2; D ambiguous. Germline V lookup: CDR1 KGHSH, CDR2 LQKENI. The CDR3 runs 13 residues. The V end lost 2 bases, the J end lost 8 bases, and 12 bases lay between the germline ends. CDR3 DNA: TGTGCCAGCTCACCAGGGAGTCGGTGGGGCTACACCTTC. This sequence encodes CASSPGSRWGYTF.

The rearrangement joins TRBV27 to TRBJ2-7; 8 nucleotides agree with TRBD1. This CDR3 is built from 13 residues. The V gene's germline CDR1 is MNHEY and CDR2 SMNVEV (reference sequence). Trimming removed 6 bases from V and 2 bases from J; junction bases left unmatched: 3. The CDR3 nucleotides read TGTGCCAGCAGGCGGACAGGGACCTACGAGCAGTACTTC. Encoded protein: CASRRTGTYEQYF.